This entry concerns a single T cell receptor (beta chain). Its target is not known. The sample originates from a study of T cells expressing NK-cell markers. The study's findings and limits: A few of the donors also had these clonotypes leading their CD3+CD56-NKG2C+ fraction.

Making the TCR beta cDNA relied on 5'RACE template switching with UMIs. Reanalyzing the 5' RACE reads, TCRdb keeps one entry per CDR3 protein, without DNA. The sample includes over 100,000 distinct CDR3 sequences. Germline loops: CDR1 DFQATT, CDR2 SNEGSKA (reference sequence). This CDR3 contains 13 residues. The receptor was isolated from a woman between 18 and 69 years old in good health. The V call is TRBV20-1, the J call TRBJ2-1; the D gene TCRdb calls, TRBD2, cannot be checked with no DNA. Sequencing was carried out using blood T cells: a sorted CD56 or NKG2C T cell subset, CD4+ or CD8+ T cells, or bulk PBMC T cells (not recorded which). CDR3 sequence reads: CSAEGLGVNEQFF.